These 24 T cell receptor beta chains came from one sample sequenced in a study of T cells in localized non-small cell lung cancer (dated by TCRdb to 2018 to 2021). The library was obtained by the immunoSEQ multiplex PCR assay. TCRdb mirrors the immuneACCESS table, restricted to in-frame sequences. Some clones are absent from its copies; in checked studies, under half trace to an unresolved V gene, and the reason for the others is unknown. The sample table records some 50,000 clones; 70% to 90% of these occur just once. About a sixth of the sample is held by the ten biggest clonotypes. The sample consisted of PBMCs, taken before any cancer treatment. These receptors all stem from a female donor with stage II lung adenocarcinoma.

J is TRBJ1-1 and V is TRBV14, with D uncertain. Trimming removed 0 bases from V and 0 bases from J, with 2 bases in between. Germline CDR1 reads SGHDN; CDR2 reads FVKESK. This CDR3 contains 13 residues. CDR3 coding DNA: TGTGCCAGCAGCCAAGACTTGAACACTGAAGCTTTCTTT. It is translated as CASSQDLNTEAFF. The full variable domain, rest sourced from reference TRBV14 and TRBJ1-1, is EAGVTQFPSHSVIEKGQTVTLRCDPISGHDNLYWYRRVMGKEIKFLLHFVKESKQDESGMPNNRFLAERTGGTYSTLKVQPAELEDSGVYFCASSQDLNTEAFFGQGTRLTVV.

The rearrangement links TRBV27 to TRBJ1-2, with 7 bases fitting TRBD1. The CDR3 length is 14 residues. Germline CDR1 MNHEY, CDR2 SMNVEV (reference sequence). The V and J ends lost 2 bases and 7 bases, in that order; junction bases with no gene match: 7. The CDR3 loop is CASSLTAGGFGYTF. CDR3 sequence (DNA): TGTGCCAGCAGTTTAACTGCAGGGGGATTTGGCTACACCTTC.

The V call is TRBV6-5, the J call TRBJ1-5, with no clear D. Germline values: CDR1 MNHEY, CDR2 SVGAGI. V gave up 5 bases and J gave up 4 bases, with 9 bases separating them. There are 13 residues in the CDR3. For the CDR3, the DNA is TGTGCCAGCAGTCCCTCCCTAAATCAGCCCCAGCATTTT. This codes for CASSPSLNQPQHF.

J is TRBJ2-2 and V is TRBV19; TRBD2 might be the D (6 bases). Trimming cost V 3 bases and J 4 bases, with 12 bases left between them. This CDR3 is built from 15 residues. The germline V gene has CDR1 LNHDA and CDR2 SQIVND (reference sequence). For the CDR3, the DNA is TGTGCCAGTAGTATGGAGGGGCCGGGCACCGGGGAGCTGTTTTTT. Encoded protein: CASSMEGPGTGELFF.

The CDR3 is CASSPRGIEAFF. CDR3 DNA sequence: TGTGCCAGCAGCCCGAGGGGAATCGAAGCTTTCTTT. The rearrangement uses TRBV5-6 and TRBJ1-1; possibly TRBD1 for D (5 bases). The CDR3 length is 12 residues. Germline values: CDR1 SGHDT, CDR2 YYEEEE. The germline V and J ends were trimmed by 4 bases and 8 bases, with 12 bases remaining between them.

V usage is TRBV30 and J usage is TRBJ1-5, with D perhaps matching TRBD1 (5 bases). CDR3 length equals 14 residues. V was clipped by 8 bases and J by 3 bases, with 17 bases between them. The germline V gene has CDR1 GTSNPN and CDR2 SVGIG (reference sequence). In DNA form, the CDR3 reads TGTGCCCTGGGGGATCGGGGATTCAATCAGCCCCAGCATTTT. Its translation is CALGDRGFNQPQHF. Looking up the rest from reference TRBV30 and TRBJ1-5 gives the full variable domain: SQTIHQWPATLVQPVGSPLSLECTVEGTSNPNLYWYRQAAGRGLQLLFYSVGIGQISSEVPQNLSASRPQDRQFILSSKKLLLSDSGFYLCALGDRGFNQPQHFGDGTRLSIL.

The J gene is TRBJ2-7, the V gene TRBV2; D is unresolved. The CDR3 contains 11 residues. The germline V gene has CDR1 SNHLY and CDR2 FYNNEI. Trimming shortened V by 8 bases and J by 7 bases, and 12 bases separated the two germline ends. CDR3 DNA sequence: TGTGCCAGCCCGTCATGTGGTGAGCAGTACTTC. Translated: CASPSCGEQYF. Combining the CDR3 with reference TRBV2 and TRBJ2-7 gives the whole variable domain EPEVTQTPSHQVTQMGQEVILRCVPISNHLYFYWYRQILGQKVEFLVSFYNNEISEKSEIFDDQFSVERPDGSNFTLKIRSTKLEDSAMYFCASPSCGEQYFGPGTRLTVT.

In this sample, this clone turned up a few times. V gene TRBV10-2 combines with J gene TRBJ1-6; D gene unclear. Germline lookup yields CDR1 WSHSY and CDR2 SAAADI. This CDR3 comprises 14 residues. Trimming left V 3 bases short and J 8 bases short, with 11 bases between. The CDR3: CASSEGFGDSPLHF. The CDR3 nucleotides read TGCGCCAGCAGTGAAGGCTTCGGGGATTCACCCCTCCACTTT.

The chain links TRBV29-1 to TRBJ2-2; possibly TRBD1 for D (5 bases). In germline, CDR1 is SQVTM, CDR2 ANQGSEA. This CDR3 region has 14 residues. V dropped 7 bases and J dropped 3 bases, with 15 bases sitting between them. The CDR3 sequence is CSGQTVPDTGELFF. CDR3 nucleotide sequence: TGCAGCGGACAGACAGTCCCTGACACCGGGGAGCTGTTTTTT.

The genes are TRBV6-6 and TRBJ2-5; 8 positions agree with TRBD1. Germline V gene sequence: CDR1 MNHNY, CDR2 SVGAGI (reference sequence). Germline trimming cut 6 bases from V and 3 bases from J; bases unmatched to any gene: 9. The CDR3 has 15 residues. This CDR3 reads CASRPTGGSEETQYF. The DNA of the CDR3 is TGTGCCAGCAGACCCACAGGGGGATCCGAAGAGACCCAGTACTTC.

The chain recombines TRBV15 with TRBJ2-2; tentatively, D is TRBD2 (6 bases). The length of the CDR3 is 14 residues. V was cut by 7 bases and J by 1 base, with 10 bases left in between. Germline CDR1 is LNHNV and CDR2 is YYDKDF (reference sequence). Written as DNA, the CDR3 is TGTGCCACCACCACCGGGGGGAACACCGGGGAGCTGTTTTTT. Its protein product is CATTTGGNTGELFF.

The gene calls are TRBV12-5 and TRBJ1-5, with a possible D match to TRBD1 (5 bases). Germline-derived CDR1 and CDR2 are LGHNT and FRNRAP. Trimming shortened V by 5 bases and J by 7 bases, and 18 bases separated the two germline ends. This CDR3 contains 15 residues. This CDR3 is CASGRGQSGGQPQHF. CDR3 nucleotide sequence: TGTGCTAGTGGTCGCGGGCAAAGCGGGGGGCAGCCCCAGCATTTT.

The chain recombines TRBV2 with TRBJ1-2; D is undetermined. The CDR3 contains 13 residues. Germline assignment: CDR1 SNHLY and CDR2 FYNNEI. V lost 3 bases and J lost 1, with 6 bases in between. The DNA of the CDR3 is TGTGCCAGCAGTGAGGGTTATAACTATGGCTACACCTTC. It codes for CASSEGYNYGYTF.

As for this clone: A junction boundary mismatches the germline segment, possibly from a read error. CDR3 sequence reads: CASNQYGIGTEAFF. The CDR3 nucleotides are TGCGCCAGCAACCAATATGGGATTGGCACTGAAGCTTTCTTT. This chain uses TRBV4-1 with TRBJ1-1; D is uncertain. This CDR3 contains 14 residues. The germline CDR1 and CDR2 sequences are MGHRA and YSYEKL.

The CDR3 DNA sequence: TGTGCCAGCAGCCAATGGCAGGGGGGGGCCAGCCAGCCCCAGCATTTT. Its translation is CASSQWQGGASQPQHF. The genes are TRBV7-9 and TRBJ1-5; 7 nucleotides line up with TRBD1. The CDR3 extends over 16 amino acids. With V trimmed by 5 bases and J by 7 bases, 14 bases remained unmatched. Germline CDR1 is SEHNR and CDR2 is FQNEAQ (reference sequence).

The chain couples TRBV10-3 to TRBJ1-5; 7 positions agree with TRBD1. The V and J ends lost 7 bases and 3 bases, in that order; junction bases with no gene match: 9. The germline V gene encodes CDR1 ENHRY and CDR2 SYGVKD. The CDR3 length is 15 residues. The CDR3 nucleotides read TGTGCCATCAAGAGGGGTGGACAGGACAATCAGCCCCAGCATTTT. This gives the protein CAIKRGGQDNQPQHF.

V usage is TRBV6-4 and J usage is TRBJ2-2; D gene ambiguous. The CDR3 loop spans 14 amino acids. V dropped 5 bases and J dropped 4 bases, with 11 bases sitting between them. Germline lookup yields CDR1 MRHNA and CDR2 SNTAGT. Written as DNA, the CDR3 is TGTGCCAGCAGTTACAACACTGGCACCGGGGAGCTGTTTTTT. Its translation is CASSYNTGTGELFF.

This sequence joins TRBV2 and TRBJ2-2, with TRBD1 matching over 10 bases. The J segment lost 6 bases and the V segment lost 0 bases, leaving 4 bases of the junction unmatched. From germline, CDR1 is SNHLY and CDR2 FYNNEI. The CDR3 totals 16 residues. Here the CDR3 reads CASSEAGTGDAGELFF. The CDR3 coding sequence is TGTGCCAGCAGTGAAGCCGGGACAGGGGACGCCGGGGAGCTGTTTTTT.

The CDR3 spells CASRAGGGYGYTF. Written as DNA, the CDR3 is TGTGCCAGCAGGGCAGGAGGGGGCTATGGCTACACCTTC. This chain uses TRBV2 with TRBJ1-2, with D maybe TRBD1 (6 bases). Per germline, CDR1 SNHLY and CDR2 FYNNEI. V lost 6 bases and J lost 4, with 12 bases in between. The CDR3 consists of 13 residues. The full variable domain, its missing parts supplied by reference TRBV2 and TRBJ1-2, is EPEVTQTPSHQVTQMGQEVILRCVPISNHLYFYWYRQILGQKVEFLVSFYNNEISEKSEIFDDQFSVERPDGSNFTLKIRSTKLEDSAMYFCASRAGGGYGYTFGSGTRLTVV.

The chain links TRBV6-5 to TRBJ1-5; possibly TRBD1 for D (6 bases). This CDR3 region has 14 residues. V dropped 5 bases and J dropped 9 bases, with 17 bases sitting between them. Germline CDR1 reads MNHEY; CDR2 reads SVGAGI. The CDR3 protein is CASSPRDTLRPQHF. DNA of the CDR3: TGTGCCAGCAGTCCCCGGGACACCCTAAGGCCCCAGCATTTT.

J is TRBJ1-1 and V is TRBV5-1, with D possibly matching TRBD1 (5 bases). This CDR3 is 15 amino acids long. Germline loops: CDR1 SGHRS, CDR2 YFSETQ. V shed 7 bases and J shed 3 bases, with 19 bases lying between them. CDR3 in amino acids: CASGALASSDTEAFF. The CDR3 region has the DNA TGCGCCAGCGGGGCACTGGCATCGTCTGACACTGAAGCTTTCTTT.

The rearrangement links TRBV5-6 to TRBJ2-3; D remains ambiguous. The CDR3 contains 13 residues. In germline, CDR1 is SGHDT, CDR2 YYEEEE. The V gene lost 5 bases and the J gene lost 1 base, with 8 bases spanning the gap. The CDR3 region is CASRTWGTDTQYF. For the CDR3, the DNA is TGTGCCAGCAGAACATGGGGCACAGATACGCAGTATTTT.

The gene calls are TRBV29-1 and TRBJ1-1, with D possibly being TRBD1 (5 bases). CDR1 and CDR2 from the germline V gene are SQVTM and ANQGSEA. The CDR3 extends over 14 amino acids. Trimming left V 4 bases short and J 2 bases short, with 14 bases between. DNA of the CDR3: TGCAGCGTTGTGCGCGGGGCAGGTAACACTGAAGCTTTCTTT. The encoded protein is CSVVRGAGNTEAFF.

The chain carries TRBV10-1 and TRBJ2-3; TRBD1 aligns across 8 bases. CDR3 size: 14 residues. J lost 6 bases, V lost 6 bases, and 8 bases had no gene match. From germline, CDR1 is WNHNN and CDR2 SYGVQD (reference sequence). The CDR3 sequence: CASSPPGGADTQYF. CDR3 nucleotides: TGCGCCAGCAGCCCTCCAGGGGGCGCGGATACGCAGTATTTT.